This record covers a single T cell receptor beta chain. The source of the sample is a study of cytomegalovirus exposure and HLA in healthy donors. The length of the CDR3 is 15 residues. Germline V lookup: CDR1 MNHEY, CDR2 SMNVEV (reference sequence). The germline V and J ends were trimmed by 6 bases and 5 bases, with 18 bases remaining between them. This table comes from immunoSEQ multiplex PCR, and its TCRdb copy is limited to in-frame clones, with some not included. The table lists 130,000 to 150,000 clones, around 85% of them singletons. Specimen: PBMCs. This receptor was taken from a man younger than 30 in good health and CMV-seronegative. The rearrangement uses TRBV27 and TRBJ2-3; perhaps TRBD2 as D (6 bases). The CDR3 is CASRPASAGIDTQYF. CDR3 DNA: TGTGCCAGCAGACCCGCTAGCGCCGGGATAGATACGCAGTATTTT.